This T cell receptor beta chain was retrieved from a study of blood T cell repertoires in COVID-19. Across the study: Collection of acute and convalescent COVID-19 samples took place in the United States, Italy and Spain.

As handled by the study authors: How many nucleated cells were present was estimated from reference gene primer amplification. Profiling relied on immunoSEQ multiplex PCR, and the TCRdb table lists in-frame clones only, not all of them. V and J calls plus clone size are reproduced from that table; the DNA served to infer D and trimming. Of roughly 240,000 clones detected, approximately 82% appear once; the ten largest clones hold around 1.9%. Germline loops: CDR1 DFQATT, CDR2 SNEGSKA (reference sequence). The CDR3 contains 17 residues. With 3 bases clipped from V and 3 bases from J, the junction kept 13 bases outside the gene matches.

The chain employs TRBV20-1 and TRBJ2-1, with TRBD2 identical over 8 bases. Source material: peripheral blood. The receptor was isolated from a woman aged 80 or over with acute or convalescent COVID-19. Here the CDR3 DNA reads TGCAGTGCTAGTGCCCTAGCCGGGGGGGCATTCTACAATGAGCAGTTCTTC. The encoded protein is CSASALAGGAFYNEQFF.